The entry below gives a single TCR beta chain sequence along with its context. TCRdb's copy holds only in-frame clones and misses some; the assay was immunoSEQ multiplex PCR. The sample contains roughly 7,000 clones, roughly 80% of which appear only once. This record belongs to a study of circulating tumor DNA in untreated peripheral T-cell lymphoma. V dropped 1 base and J dropped 2 bases, with 11 bases sitting between them. Germline-derived CDR1 and CDR2 are KGHSH and LQKENI. This CDR3 contains 16 residues. This TCR came from a human donor with peripheral T-cell lymphoma. Sequenced: tumor tissue. The chain uses TRBV18 and TRBJ2-2; the D gene could be TRBD1 or TRBD2 (5 bases each). The CDR3 DNA sequence: TGTGCCAGCTCACCACTAGGGACCGTCAACACCGGGGAGCTGTTTTTT. It specifies CASSPLGTVNTGELFF. The whole variable domain, remainder taken from reference TRBV18 and TRBJ2-2, is NAGVMQNPRHLVRRRGQEARLRCSPMKGHSHVYWYRQLPEEGLKFMVYLQKENIIDESGMPKERFSAEFPKEGPSILRIQQVVRGDSAAYFCASSPLGTVNTGELFFGEGSRLTVL.